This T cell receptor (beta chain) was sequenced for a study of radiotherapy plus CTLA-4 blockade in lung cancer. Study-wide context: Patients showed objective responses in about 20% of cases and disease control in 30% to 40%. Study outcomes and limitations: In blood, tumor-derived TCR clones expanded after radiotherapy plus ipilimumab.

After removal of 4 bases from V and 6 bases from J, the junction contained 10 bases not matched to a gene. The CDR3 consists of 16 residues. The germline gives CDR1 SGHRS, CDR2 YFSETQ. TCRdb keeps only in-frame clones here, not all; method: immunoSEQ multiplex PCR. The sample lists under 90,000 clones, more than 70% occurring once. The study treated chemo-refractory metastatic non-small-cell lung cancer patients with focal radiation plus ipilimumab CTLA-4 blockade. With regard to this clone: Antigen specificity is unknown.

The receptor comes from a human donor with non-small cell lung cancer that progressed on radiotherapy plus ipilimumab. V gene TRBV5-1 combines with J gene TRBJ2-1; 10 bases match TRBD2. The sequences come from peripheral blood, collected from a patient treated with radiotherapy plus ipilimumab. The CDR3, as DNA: TGCGCCAGCAGCGCGGGCAGCGGGAGGGCCGCCAATGAGCAGTTCTTC. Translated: CASSAGSGRAANEQFF.